These T cell receptor beta chains were read from a single sample in a study of blood T cell repertoires in COVID-19. The data were produced by immunoSEQ multiplex PCR, yet TCRdb's version contains in-frame clones alone and is incomplete. The sample has roughly 36,000 clones; about 85% are singletons. The sequenced sample was peripheral blood. These receptors came from a man aged 55 to 70 with acute or convalescent COVID-19. Both conserved end residues are part of each CDR3. The order of the fields is V gene, J gene, CDR3 protein.

TRBV19	TRBJ1-1	CASSPRKLRDRGTEAFF
TRBV5-6	TRBJ2-3	CASSLATAADTQYF
TRBV4-2	TRBJ2-7	CASSQELRDEQYF
TRBV6-6	TRBJ1-1	CASKLGIQLPEAFF
TRBV11-2	TRBJ2-1	CASSFAGTSVNNEQFF
TRBV7-9	TRBJ2-1	CASSLDLGAYNEQFF
TRBV5-4	TRBJ1-1	CASSPDSRVTEAFF
TRBV4-3	TRBJ2-2	CASSQGGGPGSGELFF
TRBV12-3/TRBV12-4	TRBJ2-2	CASSSANTGELFF
TRBV6-2/TRBV6-3	TRBJ1-6	CASSPRTGTGNSPLHF
TRBV6-5	TRBJ1-4	CASSSPPTSGEKLFF
TRBV7-9	TRBJ2-3	CASSLASLAAGTDTQYF
TRBV24-1	TRBJ2-3	CATSDRLTVDTQYF
TRBV6-5	TRBJ2-7	CASKDRAYEQYF
TRBV6-5	TRBJ1-2	CASKQEPPYGYTF
TRBV5-4	TRBJ1-2	CASSPPGELTGAVRGYTF
TRBV7-9	TRBJ1-1	CASSLEGVSEAFF
TRBV19	TRBJ1-4	CASSKTTGEMGKLFF
TRBV6-6	TRBJ1-5	CASSQSHLGQPQHF
TRBV7-8	TRBJ2-7	CASSLAVEGREQYF
TRBV28	TRBJ1-2	CASRLGGYTF
TRBV6-5	TRBJ1-5	CASSYSSTGGNQPQHF
TRBV3-1/TRBV3-2	TRBJ2-7	CASSQDSAHEQYF
TRBV7-9	TRBJ1-2	CASSRDYGYTF
TRBV5-4	TRBJ1-1	CASPNGGGNTEAFF
TRBV5-1	TRBJ2-3	CASSDTSGADTQYF
TRBV7-9	TRBJ2-1	CASSPGFGEYNEQFF
TRBV25-1	TRBJ1-3	CASSDPSSGNTIYF
TRBV6-1	TRBJ2-2	CASSLDRNTGELFF
TRBV7-9	TRBJ1-1	CASSWGQGNTEAFF
TRBV2	TRBJ1-6	CASSTREVGNSPLHF
TRBV18	TRBJ2-1	CASTLARGSFEQFF
TRBV7-3	TRBJ2-3	CASSPRGGGLRDTQYF
TRBV7-2	TRBJ2-2	CASSPRAYTGELFF
TRBV5-1	TRBJ2-2	CASSLQGIDGELFF
TRBV7-3	TRBJ1-2	CASSLGQGLEGYTF
TRBV7-8	TRBJ1-6	CASSAWGGSSYNSPLHF